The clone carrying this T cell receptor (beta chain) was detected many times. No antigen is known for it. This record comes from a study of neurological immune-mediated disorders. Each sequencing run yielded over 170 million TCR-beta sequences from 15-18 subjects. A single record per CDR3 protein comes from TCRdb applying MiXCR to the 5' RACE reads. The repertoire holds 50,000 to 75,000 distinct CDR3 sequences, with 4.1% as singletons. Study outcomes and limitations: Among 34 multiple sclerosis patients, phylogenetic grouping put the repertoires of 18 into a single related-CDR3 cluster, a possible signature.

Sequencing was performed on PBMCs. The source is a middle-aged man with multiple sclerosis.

The CDR3 DNA is TGCGCCAGCAGCCCAAGAAGTGGTTTTCAAGAGACCCAGTACTTC. Translation gives CASSPRSGFQETQYF. V is TRBV4-1 and J is TRBJ2-5; the D is unclear. The CDR3 has 15 amino acids. Deletions cut 4 bases from V and 2 bases from J, with 14 bases between. The germline gives CDR1 MGHRA, CDR2 YSYEKL.